The entry below describes one T cell receptor beta chain. The entry originates in a study of blood T cell repertoires in COVID-19. Background on the study: Sites across the United States, Italy and Spain contributed samples from acute and convalescent COVID-19. The cDNA or gDNA used as material had been derived from T cells, B-cell-depleted T cells, or PBMCs.

The CDR3 has 14 residues. V dropped 7 bases and J dropped 14 bases, with 21 bases sitting between them. The V gene's germline CDR1 is MNHEY and CDR2 SVGAGI. Authors' data handling: Estimated nucleated cell counts came from reference gene primer amplification. Measured with immunoSEQ multiplex PCR; TCRdb has only the in-frame clones, and not every one. V and J calls and clone size are given by that table; D and trimming were obtained from the DNA. The sample includes tens of thousands of clones, more than 75% of them seen just once. The V call is TRBV6-5, the J call TRBJ1-6, with D unresolved. The sequenced sample consisted of peripheral blood. This clonotype was sampled from a human donor in a cohort sampled during active COVID-19. In DNA form, the CDR3 reads TGTGCCAGCACCTTGGGGAGTGAGCGAAAAGCCCTCCACTTT. It specifies CASTLGSERKALHF.